Listed below are T cell receptor beta chains from one sample, sequenced in a study of CD8+ T cells in alopecia areata. Some clones are missing from TCRdb's copy, which holds only in-frame ones; the method was immunoSEQ multiplex PCR. Seen here are roughly 98,000 clones, around 55% observed once, and the top ten hold around 16%. The sequencing used CD8+ T cells sorted from blood, collected at week 4, from a patient treated with tofacitinib. The receptors stem from a human donor with alopecia areata. The conserved cysteine and the conserved F or W are not part of the CDR3 here.

V gene	J gene	CDR3 protein
TRBV5-1	TRBJ1-6	ASSLPGQGDSPLH
TRBV13	TRBJ1-1	ASSLGSRTEAF
TRBV5-6	TRBJ1-1	ASSFSATEAF
TRBV30	TRBJ2-7	AWSVGASASYEQY
TRBV27	TRBJ2-3	ASSLLGDTQY
TRBV30	TRBJ2-2	AWSVVGELF
TRBV4-3	TRBJ2-1	ASSQEMDGLYNEQF
TRBV15	TRBJ2-5	ATSREGREQETQY
TRBV6-7	TRBJ2-4	ASSSDRISHIQY
TRBV14	TRBJ2-5	ASGGGGETQY
TRBV2	TRBJ1-5	ASSSARQGRQPQH
TRBV2	TRBJ2-7	ASSDSGGAPPTYEQY
TRBV5-4	TRBJ2-5	ASSLEQRLQETQY
TRBV28	TRBJ1-2	ASTINRITNYGYT
TRBV30	TRBJ2-1	ACPTSGRENEQF
TRBV7-6	TRBJ1-2	ASSSQGDGYT
TRBV29-1	TRBJ2-5	SGYRDRGGETQY
TRBV5-1	TRBJ2-7	ASSNHRGRAELDEQY
TRBV4-1	TRBJ1-1	ASSSGQGVSTEAF
TRBV27	TRBJ1-1	ASSLGTGPEAF
TRBV11-2	TRBJ1-1	ASSTPGENTEAF
TRBV4-3	TRBJ1-5	ASSQSRDNYQPQH
TRBV5-1	TRBJ2-3	ASSPPGGSTDTQY
TRBV29-1	TRBJ1-2	SVEYNPEHGYT
TRBV14	TRBJ2-5	ASSQAPYETQY
TRBV5-1	TRBJ1-2	ASSLEGSSNYGYT
TRBV7-8	TRBJ1-2	ASSRGPGAGYGYT
TRBV7-6	TRBJ1-1	ASSPQEGTEAF
TRBV25-1	TRBJ2-3	ASSSLDTQY
TRBV4-1	TRBJ2-5	ASSLSLPGRIQETQY
TRBV19	TRBJ1-5	ASSTGTVSNQPQH
TRBV7-9	TRBJ2-2	ASSSDRGDTGELF
TRBV10-3	TRBJ2-1	AIMEGGGYNEQF
TRBV27	TRBJ2-7	ASKLGGFSYEQY
TRBV9	TRBJ2-7	ASSVGLAGSLYEQY
TRBV2	TRBJ1-6	ASSGRDGNSPLH
TRBV4-3	TRBJ1-3	ASSQSAGTSSGNTIY
TRBV2	TRBJ2-1	ASSESLYNEQF
TRBV7-3	TRBJ1-3	ASSSGTSGNTIY
TRBV25-1	TRBJ2-7	ASSRGPLAYEQY
TRBV4-3	TRBJ2-5	ASSQDVQGSLYQETQY
TRBV5-6	TRBJ2-7	ASSLERPDEQY